This T cell receptor beta chain was obtained from a study of shared clonotypes between healthy human individuals. About the research overall: With ages of 18 to 49, the donors were a couple of women and three men. Whole-study results and caveats: Roughly 4.6% of naive CD4 clonotypes were common to a few donors. Estimated richness values were generally larger in naive subsets than in memory subsets.

Looked up from germline, CDR1 is MNHEY and CDR2 is SVGAGI. V was clipped by 6 bases and J by 7 bases, with 16 bases between them. The CDR3 is 14 amino acids. About this clone: Its antigen is unidentified.

The repertoire was sequenced with immunoSEQ multiplex PCR; TCRdb's copy has only in-frame clones and lacks some. The table has over 2 million clones, approximately 94% seen once; the top ten hold about 1.1%. Terminally differentiated effector memory CD45RA+ cells were excluded by CCR7 positive selection of CD45RO-negative cells. Donors comprised healthy HIV-negative adults lacking recent acute infections or vaccinations. The sequence came from a man aged 18 to 29 in good health. The chain combines TRBV6-5 with TRBJ1-5; D is perhaps TRBD1 (5 bases). Sequencing used naive CD8+ T cells sorted from blood. CDR3: CASSGTYGDQPQHF. The CDR3 nucleotides read TGTGCCAGCAGCGGGACCTATGGTGACCAGCCCCAGCATTTT.